This T cell receptor beta chain was observed in a study of monozygotic twins with inflammatory bowel disease. The CDR3 is 13 amino acids. TCRdb reprocessed the 5' RACE reads, with one entry per CDR3 protein and no DNA. The sample data list under 350,000 distinct CDR3 sequences. The specimen sequenced was blood. The chain has TRBV12-3 or TRBV12-4 and TRBJ1-4. This TCR derives from a human donor with ulcerative colitis or Crohn's disease, or a healthy co-twin of an affected twin (not recorded which). CDR3: CASSHLSREKLFF.